This entry lists 3 T cell receptor beta chains sequenced from one sample in a study of blood T cell repertoires in COVID-19. Measured with immunoSEQ multiplex PCR; TCRdb has only the in-frame clones, and not every one. The sample shows 100,000 to 120,000 clones, approximately 72% of them seen only once. Input material: peripheral blood. The receptors come from a woman aged 70-85 years with acute or convalescent COVID-19.

This clone turned up a few times. The chain joins TRBV15 to TRBJ1-1; D possibly corresponds to TRBD1 (6 bases). The CDR3 runs 17 residues. In germline, CDR1 is LNHNV, CDR2 YYDKDF (reference sequence). V lost 3 bases to trimming and J lost 1 base, with 18 bases between them. The CDR3 protein is CATSRGRDTWRNTEAFF. CDR3 coding DNA: TGTGCCACCAGCAGGGGCCGGGACACCTGGCGGAACACTGAAGCTTTCTTT. The variable domain in full, completed from reference TRBV15 and TRBJ1-1, reads DAMVIQNPRYQVTQFGKPVTLSCSQTLNHNVMYWYQQKSSQAPKLLFHYYDKDFNNEADTPDNFQSRRPNTSFCFLDIRSPGLGDTAMYLCATSRGRDTWRNTEAFFGQGTRLTVV.

Only a few counts were recorded for this clone. The chain joins TRBV6-2 or TRBV6-3 to TRBJ1-5, with TRBD1 matching 10 bases. Germline V CDR1 and CDR2: MNHEY, SVGEGT. V shed 0 bases, J shed 1 base, and the junction held 3 bases outside the gene matches. The CDR3 is made up of 17 amino acids. The CDR3: CASSYSEGQGSNQPQHF. CDR3 in DNA: TGTGCCAGCAGTTACTCAGAGGGACAGGGGAGCAATCAGCCCCAGCATTTT.

The gene calls are TRBV6-2 or TRBV6-3 and TRBJ1-3; D gene ambiguous. Germline loops: CDR1 MNHEY, CDR2 SVGEGT. The CDR3 covers 16 residues. V lost 2 bases, J lost 3 bases, and 14 bases lay in between. Written as DNA, the CDR3 is TGTGCCAGCAGTTACATTCCTGGGCCACGTGGAAACACCATATATTTT. Amino acid sequence: CASSYIPGPRGNTIYF.